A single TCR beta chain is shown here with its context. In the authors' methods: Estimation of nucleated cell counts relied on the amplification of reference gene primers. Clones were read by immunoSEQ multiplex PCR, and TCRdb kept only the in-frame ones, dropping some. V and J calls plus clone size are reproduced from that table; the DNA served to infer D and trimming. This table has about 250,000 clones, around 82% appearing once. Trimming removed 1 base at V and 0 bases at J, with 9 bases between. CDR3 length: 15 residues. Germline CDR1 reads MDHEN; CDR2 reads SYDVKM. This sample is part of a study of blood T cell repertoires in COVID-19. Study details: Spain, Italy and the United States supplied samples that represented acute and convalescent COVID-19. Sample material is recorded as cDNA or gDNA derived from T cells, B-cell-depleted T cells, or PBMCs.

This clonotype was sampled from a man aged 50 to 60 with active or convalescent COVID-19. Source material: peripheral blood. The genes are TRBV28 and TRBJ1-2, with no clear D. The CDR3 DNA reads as TGTGCCAGCAGTTTATCACAACAGACTAACTATGGCTACACCTTC. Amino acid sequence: CASSLSQQTNYGYTF.